A single T cell receptor beta chain is shown here with its context. TCRdb keeps only in-frame clones here, not all; method: immunoSEQ multiplex PCR. The data contain 99,000 or so clones, 94% of them singletons. This CDR3 has 17 amino acids. V was pared by 5 bases and J by 5 bases, with 10 bases of the junction left unmatched. Germline CDR1 SGHNT, CDR2 YENEEA. The data were taken from a study of OX40 agonist ivuxolimab in advanced cancers. This chain joins TRBV11-3 and TRBJ2-7; TRBD2 matches at 15 bases. The clonotype comes from an adult with an advanced solid tumor such as melanoma, head and neck, liver or kidney cancer. The sample in question was CD4+ or CD8+ T cells sorted from blood, obtained in a trial of the OX40 agonist ivuxolimab. This chain's CDR3 is CASSAVQGLAGGNEQYF. CDR3 nucleotides: TGTGCCAGCAGCGCTGTTCAGGGACTAGCGGGAGGCAACGAGCAGTACTTC.